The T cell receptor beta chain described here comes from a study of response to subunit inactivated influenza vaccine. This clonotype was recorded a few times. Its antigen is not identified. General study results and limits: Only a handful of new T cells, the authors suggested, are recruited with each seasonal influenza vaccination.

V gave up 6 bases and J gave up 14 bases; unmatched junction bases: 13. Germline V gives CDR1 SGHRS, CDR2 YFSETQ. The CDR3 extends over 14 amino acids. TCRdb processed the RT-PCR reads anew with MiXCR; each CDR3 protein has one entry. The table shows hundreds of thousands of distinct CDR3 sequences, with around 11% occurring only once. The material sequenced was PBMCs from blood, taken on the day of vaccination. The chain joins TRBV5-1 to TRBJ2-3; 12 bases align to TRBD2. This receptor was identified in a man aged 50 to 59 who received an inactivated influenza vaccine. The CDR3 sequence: CASTPETSGSRAYF. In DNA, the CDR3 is TGCGCCAGCACTCCCGAGACTAGCGGGAGTCGGGCGTATTTT.